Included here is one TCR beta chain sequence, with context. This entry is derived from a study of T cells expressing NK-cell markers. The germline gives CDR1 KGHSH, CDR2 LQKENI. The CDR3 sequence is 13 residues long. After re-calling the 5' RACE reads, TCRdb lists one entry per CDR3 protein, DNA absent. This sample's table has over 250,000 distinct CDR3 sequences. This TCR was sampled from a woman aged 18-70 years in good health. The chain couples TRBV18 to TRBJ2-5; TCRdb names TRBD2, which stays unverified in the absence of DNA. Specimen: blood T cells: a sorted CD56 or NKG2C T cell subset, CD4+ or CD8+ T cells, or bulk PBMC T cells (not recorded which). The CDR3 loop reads CASSPLVAETQYF.